This T cell receptor beta chain emerged from a study of shared clonotypes between healthy human individuals. Study conclusions and caveats: Only blood was sampled; tissue repertoires likely differ.

Germline V gene lookup returns CDR1 LNHDA and CDR2 SQIVND (reference sequence). V dropped 1 base and J dropped 0 bases, with 16 bases sitting between them. The CDR3 loop spans 18 amino acids. Roughly 27,000 T cell genomes, or about 190 ng DNA, went into the sorted-subset replicate PCRs. Methods used by the authors: There were no quality scores in the junction-only immunoSEQ sequences, so filtering differed. Assay used: immunoSEQ multiplex PCR; TCRdb lists only in-frame clones, some missing. V and J calls and clone size come straight from that table; D and trimming were deduced from the DNA. The sample contains 550,000 to 850,000 clones, 74% of which appear only once. As regards this clone: The antigen is unknown.

Input material: memory CD4+ T cells sorted from blood. Subset denoted: CD45RA-negative fraction. This chain connects TRBV19 to TRBJ2-1; D may be TRBD2 (5 bases). This TCR derives from a woman aged 25 to 45 in good health. CDR3 in DNA: TGTGCCAGTAGTATAGGAGGCAGCGGTGCGGCCTCCTACAATGAGCAGTTCTTC. Translating it yields CASSIGGSGAASYNEQFF. Based on the CDR3 plus reference TRBV19 and TRBJ2-1, the full variable domain is DGGITQSPKYLFRKEGQNVTLSCEQNLNHDAMYWYRQDPGQGLRLIYYSQIVNDFQKGDIAEGYSVSREKKESFPLTVTSAQKNPTAFYLCASSIGGSGAASYNEQFFGPGTRLTVL.